Below, one T cell receptor (beta chain) is given with its context. Generated by immunoSEQ multiplex PCR, the TCRdb table keeps only in-frame clones and is missing some. The table records tens of thousands of clones, roughly 88% of them present only once. The data derive from a study of stem cell transplantation in POMP-related autoinflammatory disease. The sequencing used CD4+ T cells from PBMCs, collected after stem cell transplantation. The clonotype was recovered from a human patient with POMP-related autoinflammation and immune dysregulation (PRAID). Part of the T cell pool may stem from the graft donor.

CDR3: CASSLPSGRHNEQFF. The CDR3 DNA reads as TGCGCCAGCAGCTTGCCTAGCGGGAGACACAATGAGCAGTTCTTC. J is TRBJ2-1 and V is TRBV5-1, with TRBD2 matching over 10 bases. The CDR3 is 15 amino acids. Germline lookup yields CDR1 SGHRS and CDR2 YFSETQ. V gave up 1 base and J gave up 5 bases; unmatched junction bases: 3.